These 7 T cell receptor beta chains share one sample of origin, sequenced in a study of T cells after yellow fever vaccination. MiXCR, run by TCRdb on the 5' RACE reads, gives a single entry per CDR3 protein. This repertoire shows 55,000 or so distinct CDR3 sequences, approximately 6.6% found once; its top ten account for around 24%. Source: CD8+ T cells not binding an NS4B(214-222) dextramer, sorted from PBMCs, taken more than 35 days after the first yellow fever vaccination. The receptor set was obtained from a man between 18 and 29 years old who received the YFV17D yellow fever vaccine.

This clonotype has more than one count but fewer than ten. The V gene is TRBV5-6, the J gene TRBJ1-2, with D perhaps matching TRBD1 (5 bases). The germline V gene encodes CDR1 SGHDT and CDR2 YYEEEE. Trimming stripped 5 bases from V and 6 bases from J, with 20 bases between. The CDR3 is made up of 15 amino acids. The CDR3 protein is CASRILRDQRDGYTF. The CDR3 DNA sequence: TGTGCCAGCAGGATACTTAGGGACCAGAGGGATGGCTACACCTTC.

This clonotype was found many times. The chain combines TRBV6-5 with TRBJ2-2; D unclear. This CDR3 has 15 residues. V lost 2 bases, J lost 6 bases, and 13 bases lay in between. Germline-derived CDR1 and CDR2 are MNHEY and SVGAGI. The CDR3 DNA sequence: TGTGCCAGCAGTTACCTTATGACGGGCTCCGGGGAGCTGTTTTTT. This sequence encodes CASSYLMTGSGELFF.

This chain joins TRBV29-1 and TRBJ1-2; 10 bases map to TRBD1. The CDR3 loop spans 13 amino acids. Trimming took 6 bases from V and 4 from J; bases not matched to a gene: 5. From germline, CDR1 is SQVTM and CDR2 ANQGSEA. The CDR3 loop reads CSVGTGDSYGYTF. CDR3 nucleotides: TGCAGCGTCGGGACAGGGGATAGCTATGGCTACACCTTC.

This clonotype was seen repeatedly, ten times or more. The chain uses TRBV27 and TRBJ2-1; perhaps TRBD2 as D (5 bases). The germline V gene encodes CDR1 MNHEY and CDR2 SMNVEV (reference sequence). V dropped 10 bases and J dropped 6 bases, with 22 bases sitting between them. CDR3 size: 15 residues. The DNA of the CDR3 is TGTGCCACTTGGGATAGGCTAGCACCTTTCAATGAGCAGTTCTTC. It yields the protein CATWDRLAPFNEQFF.

The V and J genes are TRBV27 and TRBJ2-1; the D gene could be TRBD1 or TRBD2 (6 bases each). CDR3 length: 17 amino acids. The germline gives CDR1 MNHEY, CDR2 SMNVEV (reference sequence). The germline V and J ends were trimmed by 3 bases and 0 bases, with 15 bases remaining between them. CDR3: CASSFQWGASSYNEQFF. CDR3 DNA sequence: TGTGCCAGCAGTTTCCAATGGGGGGCGAGCTCCTACAATGAGCAGTTCTTC.

This clonotype came up many times. J is TRBJ2-7 and V is TRBV6-2 or TRBV6-3, with 9 bases lining up with TRBD1. CDR3 length equals 14 residues. Germline V lookup: CDR1 MNHEY, CDR2 SVGEGT. J was trimmed by 3 bases and V by 0 bases; bases with no gene match: 0. The CDR3 DNA reads TGTGCCAGCAGTTACTCGACAGGGGGCTACGAGCAGTACTTC. Translated, it gives CASSYSTGGYEQYF.

There are a few counts of this clonotype. The chain joins TRBV6-5 to TRBJ1-1; D not resolved. The germline V gene has CDR1 MNHEY and CDR2 SVGAGI. The CDR3 has 14 residues. With 0 bases removed from V and 4 bases from J, the gap between germline ends came to 9 bases. This chain's CDR3 is CASSYSGGTTEAFF. CDR3 sequence (DNA): TGTGCCAGCAGTTACTCCGGAGGAACCACTGAAGCTTTCTTT.